This TCR beta chain was recorded in a study of vaccination and CD4 T cells after COVID-19. The overall study: Comprising six males and four females, the convalescent participants counted two Hispanic individuals among them. General study results and limits: Reactive clone data from convalescent patients indicated a median of about 86% appearing only post-vaccination.

TCRdb reprocessed the PCR reads via MiXCR and lists one record per CDR3 protein. The sample has some 16,000 distinct CDR3 sequences, approximately 66% seen once. The germline V gene has CDR1 MNHEY and CDR2 SVGAGI. V dropped 2 bases and J dropped 2; count of bases not matched to a gene: 2. The CDR3 totals 14 residues. Worth noting for this clonotype: Its antigen is not known.

This clonotype was sampled from a human donor who had recovered from COVID-19. This specimen consisted of CD4+ T cells from blood, obtained after SARS-CoV-2 vaccination. The chain uses TRBV6-5 and TRBJ1-1; 7 nucleotides line up with TRBD1. The CDR3 coding sequence is TGTGCCAGCAGTTACCGACAGGGCAACACTGAAGCTTTCTTT. This gives the protein CASSYRQGNTEAFF.